The 19 T cell receptor beta chains in this list originate from one sample, sequenced in a study of T cells in Graves' hyperthyroidism and ophthalmopathy. The CDR3 regions of TCR beta were amplified from RNA transcripts. HTBI primers were employed in a first-round RT-PCR of the TCR CDR3. TCRdb reprocessed the multiplex PCR reads via MiXCR and lists one record per CDR3 protein. Of 450,000 to 700,000 distinct CDR3 sequences detected, just over 45% appear once; the ten largest clones hold roughly 7.7%. Material: peripheral blood or thyroid tissue (not recorded which). The receptor set was obtained from a woman younger than 30 with Graves' hyperthyroidism.

This clonotype was counted only a few times. This chain links TRBV6-1 with TRBJ2-7, with 11 bases matching TRBD2. With 7 bases clipped from V and 0 bases from J, the junction kept 11 bases outside the gene matches. The CDR3 is 17 residues long. Germline CDR1 reads MNHNS; CDR2 reads SASEGT. CDR3 in DNA: TGTGCCAGCACCCTTAGCCCCGGGACTAGCGGCTCCTACGAGCAGTACTTC. Residues: CASTLSPGTSGSYEQYF.

This clonotype was counted ten times or more. This chain joins TRBV14 and TRBJ1-6, with D tentatively TRBD1 (5 bases). The CDR3 runs 13 residues. Trimming cost V 3 bases and J 9 bases, with 9 bases left between them. CDR1 is SGHDN, CDR2 FVKESK, per germline. Here the CDR3 DNA reads TGTGCCAGCAGCCAGACAGAGGGTTCACCCCTCCACTTT. It yields the protein CASSQTEGSPLHF.

There are a few counts of this clonotype. This chain connects TRBV5-4 to TRBJ1-1; the D is unclear. The CDR3 runs to 14 residues. The ends were cut back, 1 base at V and 0 bases at J, with 7 bases in the middle. Germline-derived CDR1 and CDR2 are SGHNT and YYREEE (reference sequence). The CDR3 DNA follows: TGTGCCAGCAGCTTGCGGGCGCTGAACACTGAAGCTTTCTTT. Translating it yields CASSLRALNTEAFF.

The rearrangement joins TRBV7-9 to TRBJ1-5; the D gene is possibly TRBD1 (6 bases). V lost 5 bases and J 3 bases, leaving 17 bases between the germline ends. This CDR3 has 16 amino acids. CDR1 and CDR2 from the germline V gene are SEHNR and FQNEAQ (reference sequence). For the CDR3, the DNA is TGTGCCAGCAGCCGGCATTCAGGGGTCCTCAATCAGCCCCAGCATTTT. Residues: CASSRHSGVLNQPQHF.

This clonotype occurred once. The rearrangement uses TRBV10-3 and TRBJ2-7; 8 positions agree with TRBD2. Judging by the DNA end, TRBJ2-1 fits better; the J call may be wrong. Germline values: CDR1 ENHRY, CDR2 SYGVKD. This CDR3 spans 16 amino acids. The CDR3 DNA follows: TGTGCCATCAGTGAGGTCGGGACTAGAGCTCACAATGAGCAGTTCTTC. It is translated as CAISEVGTRAHNEQFF.

This clonotype was found many times. The chain employs TRBV15 and TRBJ2-2; 7 nucleotides line up with TRBD1. The length of the CDR3 is 17 residues. Germline loops: CDR1 LNHNV, CDR2 YYDKDF (reference sequence). V lost 1 base to trimming and J lost 5 bases; unmatched junction nucleotides: 10. In DNA form, the CDR3 reads TGTGCCACCAGCAGAGCCATCACAGGGGTACGAACCGGGGAGCTGTTTTTT. Translated, it gives CATSRAITGVRTGELFF.

This clonotype has just a few counts. The chain couples TRBV5-1 to TRBJ1-6; TRBD1 matches 8 bases. Germline loops: CDR1 SGHRS, CDR2 YFSETQ. The CDR3 is 14 residues long. The V and J ends lost 0 bases and 10 bases, in that order; junction bases with no gene match: 3. As DNA, the CDR3 is TGCGCCAGCAGCTTGGGACAGGGGAGCTCACCCCTCCACTTT. It specifies CASSLGQGSSPLHF.

This clonotype was seen a single time. The genes are TRBV29-1 and TRBJ1-1; D remains unclear. Germline V gives CDR1 SQVTM, CDR2 ANQGSEA. CDR3 length: 11 residues. V shed 7 bases and J shed 3 bases, with 9 bases lying between them. The CDR3 region is CSGGGDTEAFF. CDR3 DNA sequence: TGCAGCGGGGGTGGGGACACTGAAGCTTTCTTT.

Regarding this clonotype: The CDR3 carries no conserved terminal phenylalanine or tryptophan, so it likely arises from a read error. It is unclear where the CDR3 begins or ends on the DNA, so no DNA is shown, and the CDR3 is as TCRdb lists it. The V gene is TRBV24-1, the J gene TRBJ1-5; the table names TRBD1, a call not compared with the DNA. The CDR3 adds up to 8 amino acids, both ends counted. Germline assignment: CDR1 KGHDR and CDR2 SFDVKD. The CDR3 region is CATSGQGS.

About this clonotype itself: A much bigger clone sits one base away, suggesting this may be a read error. The rearrangement links TRBV4-1 to TRBJ1-5; D not certain. V lost 1 base, J lost 4 bases, and 11 bases lay in between. From germline, CDR1 is MGHRA and CDR2 YSYEKL. The CDR3 runs to 15 residues. The CDR3 nucleotides are TGCGCCAGCAGCCAAGGGGCCTTGGGAAATCAGCCCCAGCATTTT. It specifies CASSQGALGNQPQHF.

This clonotype appeared many times. V is TRBV7-8 and J is TRBJ1-2; 7 bases match TRBD1. Germline V lookup: CDR1 SGHVS, CDR2 FQNEAQ. The CDR3 has 11 amino acids. Trimming cost V 10 bases and J 8 bases; bases outside gene matches: 7. CDR3: CATKTGRGYTF. CDR3 DNA sequence: TGTGCCACTAAGACAGGGCGGGGCTACACCTTC.

V usage is TRBV7-9 and J usage is TRBJ2-5; D ambiguous. V was cut by 1 base and J by 9 bases, with 18 bases left in between. Per the germline V gene, CDR1 is SEHNR and CDR2 is FQNEAQ (reference sequence). The CDR3 is 15 residues long. CDR3: CASSLGGIGAQPQYF. The CDR3 DNA reads as TGTGCCAGCAGCTTAGGGGGAATAGGCGCCCAGCCCCAGTACTTC.

This clonotype was recorded many times. The chain carries TRBV15 and TRBJ1-1; tentative D call: TRBD1 (5 bases). Deletions cut 0 bases from V and 3 bases from J, with 14 bases between. Per germline, CDR1 LNHNV and CDR2 YYDKDF (reference sequence). CDR3 length equals 16 residues. CDR3 in amino acids: CATSRDGDQRDTEAFF. CDR3 nucleotide sequence: TGTGCCACCAGCAGAGATGGGGACCAAAGAGACACTGAAGCTTTCTTT.

This clonotype was picked up many times. The chain carries TRBV20-1 and TRBJ1-5; D unresolved. The V gene's germline CDR1 is DFQATT and CDR2 SNEGSKA (reference sequence). This CDR3 has 14 residues. The ends were cut back, 0 bases at V and 9 bases at J, with 15 bases in the middle. CDR3 sequence (DNA): TGCAGTGCTAGAGATTCCCAGGCGGGCGGGCCCCAGCATTTT. It is translated as CSARDSQAGGPQHF.

V and J are TRBV14 and TRBJ2-7; D ambiguous. Per germline, CDR1 SGHDN and CDR2 FVKESK. The CDR3 consists of 15 residues. Trimming removed 2 bases at V and 0 bases at J, with 11 bases between. The CDR3 DNA reads as TGTGCCAGCAGCCAATTTCTCCCGGGCTCCTACGAGCAGTACTTC. Its protein product is CASSQFLPGSYEQYF. The full variable domain, in which reference TRBV14 and TRBJ2-7 provide the parts outside the CDR3, is EAGVTQFPSHSVIEKGQTVTLRCDPISGHDNLYWYRRVMGKEIKFLLHFVKESKQDESGMPNNRFLAERTGGTYSTLKVQPAELEDSGVYFCASSQFLPGSYEQYFGPGTRLTVT.

The chain is built from TRBV5-6 and TRBJ1-5, with 7 nucleotides matching TRBD1. Per germline, CDR1 SGHDT and CDR2 YYEEEE. V was clipped by 7 bases and J by 4 bases; unmatched bases: 17. The CDR3 runs 17 residues. The CDR3 DNA follows: TGTGCCAGCTCACCACCGATCGTGACAGGGAGTAATCAGCCCCAGCATTTT. Its translation: CASSPPIVTGSNQPQHF.

The chain couples TRBV4-3 to TRBJ2-7, with TRBD1 as a possible D gene (5 bases). V was shortened by 0 bases and J by 2 bases, with 11 bases between the two germline ends. The germline V gene encodes CDR1 LGHNA and CDR2 YSLEER. The CDR3 spans 15 residues. The chain's CDR3 is CASSQDVQGAYEQYF. CDR3 DNA: TGCGCCAGCAGCCAAGATGTTCAGGGCGCCTACGAGCAGTACTTC.

The chain couples TRBV20-1 to TRBJ1-5; D is uncertain. This CDR3 spans 14 amino acids. Trimming removed 3 bases from V and 3 bases from J, with 12 bases in between. CDR1 and CDR2 from the germline V gene are DFQATT and SNEGSKA (reference sequence). The CDR3 sequence: CSARGEGDNQPQHF. The CDR3 nucleotides read TGCAGTGCTAGGGGCGAAGGAGACAATCAGCCCCAGCATTTT.

This chain links TRBV25-1 with TRBJ1-1, with D unclear. The V gene lost 0 bases and the J gene lost 1 base, with 9 bases spanning the gap. CDR1 is MGHDK and CDR2 is SYGVNS in the germline V gene. This CDR3 has 15 residues. The DNA of the CDR3 is TGTGCCAGCAGTGAATATGGTAGGGAGAACACTGAAGCTTTCTTT. It is translated as CASSEYGRENTEAFF.